This entry lists 17 T cell receptor beta chains sequenced from one sample in a study of CD8 T cells in Susac syndrome (dated by TCRdb to between 2017 and 2020). The receptor library was made with the immunoSEQ multiplex PCR assay. RNA was extracted using the RNeasy kit, and roughly 0.45 to 1 microgram was reverse transcribed with random hexamers. The public reads were reprocessed in TCRdb via fastp at Q25 and MiXCR, keeping in-frame beta chains. Every CDR3 protein is listed once, alongside the most common genes and DNA of its rows. The sample table lists roughly 120,000 distinct CDR3 sequences, over 90% of them with a count of one. Around 0.3% of the sample is in the top ten clones. The sequencing sample was made of CD8+ T cells from PBMCs. The receptor set was obtained from a human donor with multiple sclerosis.

This chain uses TRBV4-2 with TRBJ1-5; D not certain. Germline-derived CDR1 and CDR2 are LGHNA and YNFKEQ. This CDR3 contains 13 residues. With 3 bases removed from V and 9 bases from J, the gap between germline ends came to 12 bases. This CDR3 is CASSHLLGRPQHF. CDR3 DNA sequence: TGTGCCAGCAGCCACCTGTTAGGGCGGCCCCAGCATTTT.

The chain uses TRBV30 and TRBJ2-7; no clear D gene. Looked up from germline, CDR1 is GTSNPN and CDR2 is SVGIG (reference sequence). The V end was cut by 5 bases, the J end by 4 bases, with 12 bases between. The CDR3 consists of 12 residues. The CDR3 spells CAWRAWGYEQYF. CDR3 coding DNA: TGTGCCTGGCGGGCGTGGGGTTACGAGCAGTACTTC.

This clonotype has only one observation. V and J are TRBV2 and TRBJ2-2; D call uncertain. The CDR3 has 13 amino acids. Germline CDR1 is SNHLY and CDR2 is FYNNEI. V lost 7 bases and J 3 bases, leaving 9 bases between the germline ends. DNA for the CDR3: TGTGCCAGCAAGGACCCTTACACCGGGGAGCTGTTTTTT. Protein: CASKDPYTGELFF.

V is TRBV9 and J is TRBJ2-2; weak D call: TRBD2 (5 bases). The CDR3 has 12 amino acids. V shed 2 bases and J shed 10 bases, with 9 bases lying between them. CDR1 is SGDLS and CDR2 is YYNGEE in the germline V gene. This CDR3 reads CASSVVEEELFF. CDR3 nucleotides: TGTGCCAGCAGCGTGGTGGAGGAGGAGCTGTTTTTT.

CDR3 nucleotide sequence: TGTGCCAGCACCTTGGGGGGAAGTCACTATGGCTACACCTTC. It specifies CASTLGGSHYGYTF. The V call is TRBV12-3 or TRBV12-4, the J call TRBJ1-2, with D perhaps matching TRBD1 (5 bases). The CDR3 contains 14 residues. Trimming took off 7 bases at V and 3 bases at J, with 15 bases between the two ends.

The chain has TRBV27 and TRBJ1-4; D remains unclear. Trimming cost V 4 bases and J 1 base, with 7 bases left between them. Per germline, CDR1 MNHEY and CDR2 SMNVEV (reference sequence). There are 14 residues in the CDR3. The CDR3 coding sequence is TGTGCCAGCAGTTCGTACAGAACTAATGAAAAACTGTTTTTT. Encoded protein: CASSSYRTNEKLFF.

CDR3 sequence: CASSPRDSEREQFF. The CDR3 coding sequence is TGCGCCAGCAGCCCCCGGGACTCCGAAAGAGAGCAGTTCTTC. The chain combines TRBV5-1 with TRBJ2-1; TRBD2 might be the D (6 bases). V lost 4 bases, J lost 10 bases, and 18 bases lay in between. This CDR3 spans 14 amino acids. Looked up from germline, CDR1 is SGHRS and CDR2 is YFSETQ.

The rearrangement links TRBV20-1 to TRBJ1-5; no reliable D call. Trimming pared 6 bases from V and 0 bases from J, leaving 12 bases between. Germline lookup yields CDR1 DFQATT and CDR2 SNEGSKA (reference sequence). CDR3 length: 14 residues. The CDR3 reads CSAQQFYSNQPQHF. CDR3 DNA sequence: TGCAGTGCCCAGCAGTTCTATAGCAATCAGCCCCAGCATTTT.

The J gene is TRBJ2-1, the V gene TRBV2; TRBD1 might be the D (5 bases). Germline V gene data show CDR1 as SNHLY and CDR2 as FYNNEI. V lost 10 bases and J 4 bases, leaving 17 bases between the germline ends. This CDR3 is built from 14 residues. The CDR3 nucleotides read TGTGCCACCGCGTCCCAGGGAAGGTACAATGAGCAGTTCTTC. Protein sequence: CATASQGRYNEQFF.

The V call is TRBV10-3, the J call TRBJ1-1, with D uncertain. The germline V gene encodes CDR1 ENHRY and CDR2 SYGVKD. This CDR3 region has 13 residues. The ends were cut back, 3 bases at V and 2 bases at J, with 7 bases in the middle. The CDR3 DNA follows: TGTGCCATCAGTGAACAGACCAACACTGAAGCTTTCTTT. Amino acids: CAISEQTNTEAFF.

The chain recombines TRBV13 with TRBJ2-5, with D unclear. CDR3 size: 15 residues. Per the germline V gene, CDR1 is PRHDT and CDR2 is FYEKMQ (reference sequence). V shed 5 bases and J shed 5 bases, with 18 bases lying between them. The CDR3 coding sequence is TGTGCCAGCAGCCCAAGAGGTGCAGGACCGGAGACCCAGTACTTC. Amino acids: CASSPRGAGPETQYF.

This clonotype was seen only once. The gene calls are TRBV4-1 and TRBJ2-1; possibly TRBD2 for D (6 bases). The CDR3 is 14 residues long. Germline V gene lookup returns CDR1 MGHRA and CDR2 YSYEKL. Trimming shortened V by 1 base and J by 6 bases, and 10 bases separated the two germline ends. DNA for the CDR3: TGCGCCAGCAGCCAAGGGGCGGGGATCAATGAGCAGTTCTTC. This encodes CASSQGAGINEQFF.

This chain links TRBV7-8 with TRBJ1-1; D remains unclear. CDR3 length: 12 amino acids. Between the trimmed V and J ends, which lost 5 bases and 6 bases, there was a span of 10 bases. Germline CDR1 is SGHVS and CDR2 is FQNEAQ. This CDR3 is CASSLSLAEAFF. DNA for the CDR3: TGTGCCAGCAGCCTGTCACTCGCTGAAGCTTTCTTT. The full variable domain, completed using reference TRBV7-8 and TRBJ1-1, is GAGVSQSPRYKVAKRGQDVALRCDPISGHVSLFWYQQALGQGPEFLTYFQNEAQLDKSGLPSDRFFAERPEGSVSTLKIQRTQQEDSAVYLCASSLSLAEAFFGQGTRLTVV.

This rearrangement joins TRBV20-1 to TRBJ2-3; D ambiguous. The CDR3 covers 13 residues. The V end lost 3 bases, the J end lost 2 bases, and 9 bases lay between the germline ends. Germline V CDR1 and CDR2: DFQATT, SNEGSKA (reference sequence). The CDR3 DNA reads as TGCAGTGCTAGGCAGGTACACACAGATACGCAGTATTTT. Its translation is CSARQVHTDTQYF.

The CDR3 spells CTSSQQGHEQYV. CDR3 nucleotide sequence: TGCACCAGCAGCCAACAGGGCCACGAGCAGTACGTC. The gene calls are TRBV1 and TRBJ2-7; the DNA was not used to check the table's D call, TRBD2. TRBV1 is designated a pseudogene. CDR3 length: 12 amino acids.

This clonotype was counted only a few times. The rearrangement links TRBV25-1 to TRBJ2-7, with a tentative D call TRBD2 (6 bases). Germline V gene sequence: CDR1 MGHDK, CDR2 SYGVNS. CDR3 length equals 14 residues. The ends were cut back, 4 bases at V and 2 bases at J, with 12 bases in the middle. The DNA of the CDR3 is TGTGCCAGCAGTGTAGGGACTCTCACCTACGAGCAGTACTTC. It translates to CASSVGTLTYEQYF.

V is TRBV12-3 or TRBV12-4 and J is TRBJ1-1, with no clear D. The V end was cut by 1 base, the J end by 6 bases, with 6 bases between. The CDR3 totals 12 residues. The CDR3 here is CASSLENSEAFF. CDR3 bases: TGTGCCAGCAGTTTAGAAAATTCTGAAGCTTTCTTT.